The T cell receptor (gamma chain) under discussion was sequenced for a study of γδ T cells in repeated Plasmodium falciparum infection. Study-level background: Malian gammadelta TCRs were studied during no-transmission periods and across acute malaria episodes.

The table lists this clone with many counts. A far larger clone is just one base off, so this is likely a read error. CDR1 and CDR2 (germline): GITISATS, ISYDGTV (reference sequence). The CDR3 covers 14 residues. Vgamma9/Vdelta2+ and Vdelta2-negative gammadelta T cells were flow-sorted from PBMC for bulk sequencing. TCRdb fed the multiplex PCR reads into CATT to redo clone calling. In the table there are tens of thousands of gamma-chain clones, almost 1.5% of which are singletons. The TCR comes from a pool of human donors (malaria-infected and uninfected, not separated). The chain couples TRGV9 to TRGJ1 or TRGJ2. The J gene, not given by TCRdb, was assigned here from a germline match of the nucleotide sequence. The sequencing sample was made of gamma-delta T cells from blood. CDR3 nucleotides: TGTGCCCTGTGGGAGGTGCAGAATTATTATAAGAAACTCTTT. It is translated as CALWEVQNYYKKLF.